The source of this TCR beta chain is a study of T-cell memory formation after mild COVID-19. The TCR alpha and TCR beta cDNA libraries, bearing sample barcodes and UMIs, were generated by 5'RACE using constant-segment primers. TCRdb recomputed calls from the 5' RACE reads with MiXCR, one row per CDR3 protein. The data contain around 150,000 distinct CDR3 sequences, under 14% of them seen just once; the ten biggest clones take up approximately 3.8%. This clonotype has at least ten counts. Its matching antigen is unknown. Study outcomes and limitations: Day 15 to 85 contracting clones showed balanced CD4/CD8; later expanders leaned CD4+.

This CDR3 is built from 13 residues. With 4 bases removed from V and 4 bases from J, the gap between germline ends came to 8 bases. The V gene's germline CDR1 is LGHNA and CDR2 YSLEER. The J gene is TRBJ1-5, the V gene TRBV4-3; D gene unclear. Sequencing input: PBMCs or a T cell subset sorted from them (not recorded which). This clonotype originated in a man aged 18 to 29 who had mild COVID-19 (a few samples of this study predate the infection). Cell type and time point are not known. The DNA for the CDR3 is TGCGCCAGCAGCCCTGGGGAAAATCAGCCCCAGCATTTT. This translates into CASSPGENQPQHF.